This T cell receptor (beta chain) came from a study of beta chain features in type 1 diabetes. Expressed TCRB transcripts were sequenced after all isolated RNA was converted to cDNA. The repertoire was sequenced with immunoSEQ multiplex PCR; TCRdb's copy has only in-frame clones and lacks some. Among around 710,000 clones listed, around an eighth were seen once. Points from the study as a whole: Insertions at VDJ junctions were less frequent in type 1 diabetes patients. These patients also deleted more nucleotides at the same junctions. Shorter TCRB CDR3s, moderately but significantly so, were found in Type 1 diabetes patients in all four CD4+ subsets.

As for this clone: Its antigen is undetermined.

CDR3 length: 15 amino acids. Germline CDR1 is SGHRS and CDR2 is YFSETQ. V lost 0 bases and J lost 3; bases outside the gene matches: 1. Central memory, naive, regulatory and stem cell-like memory CD4+ cells were sorted by CD45RO/CCR7/CD25/CD127/CD95/CD27. In all sorted populations, purity surpassed 95%. This clonotype was sampled from a man aged 25 to 40 with type 1 diabetes. Sequences were obtained from naive CD4+ T cells from blood. The chain carries TRBV5-1 and TRBJ2-1; 9 nucleotides align to TRBD2. The CDR3 DNA sequence: TGCGCCAGCAGCTTGGTAGCGGGGGTCTACAATGAGCAGTTCTTC. The encoded protein is CASSLVAGVYNEQFF. The entire variable domain, with the rest obtained from reference TRBV5-1 and TRBJ2-1, is as follows: KAGVTQTPRYLIKTRGQQVTLSCSPISGHRSVSWYQQTPGQGLQFLFEYFSETQRNKGNFPGRFSGRQFSNSRSEMNVSTLELGDSALYLCASSLVAGVYNEQFFGPGTRLTVL.